This T cell receptor beta chain was recovered during a study of early T cells in non-severe SARS-CoV-2 infection. Study overall: The input, bulk RNA from unsorted whole blood, was sequenced, and chains were unpaired.

Unique molecular identifiers were attached to individual cDNA molecules. TCRdb recomputed calls from the 5' RACE reads with MiXCR, one row per CDR3 protein. This table has tens of thousands of distinct CDR3 sequences, about 14% appearing once. This CDR3 region has 20 residues. CDR1 is MNHNS and CDR2 is SASEGT in the germline V gene. V shed 6 bases, J shed 1 base, and the junction held 18 bases outside the gene matches. This clonotype was counted a few times. The rearrangement links TRBV6-1 to TRBJ2-4; 10 nucleotides align to TRBD1. This TCR was recovered from an adult who was a healthcare worker with PCR-confirmed SARS-CoV-2 infection or an uninfected control (not recorded which). The sample was whole blood. This CDR3 is CASRLQGQGESQWAKNIQYF. The DNA of the CDR3 is TGTGCCAGCAGATTACAAGGACAGGGGGAATCCCAGTGGGCCAAAAACATTCAGTACTTC.